The present T cell receptor beta chain was sequenced within a study of response to subunit inactivated influenza vaccine. V shed 6 bases, J shed 4 bases, and the junction held 6 bases outside the gene matches. This CDR3 contains 15 residues. Looked up from germline, CDR1 is MNHEY and CDR2 is SMNVEV (reference sequence). TCRdb passed the RT-PCR reads through MiXCR, listing each CDR3 protein once. The table records under 950,000 distinct CDR3 sequences, approximately 21% of them present only once. The sample was PBMCs from blood, taken 4 to 6 days after vaccination. The TCR comes from a man aged 50 or older who received an inactivated influenza vaccine. The rearrangement uses TRBV27 and TRBJ2-1, with TRBD2 identical over 10 bases. The CDR3 here is CASRLSSGGYNEQFF. DNA for the CDR3: TGTGCCAGCAGACTATCTAGCGGGGGTTACAATGAGCAGTTCTTC.